The text below deals with one TCR beta chain. The antigen is unknown. The record originates from a study of human thymus T cells. General study findings and limits: It looked as if thymic and blood repertoires used V and J genes in a biased way.

Generated by immunoSEQ multiplex PCR, the TCRdb table keeps only in-frame clones and is missing some. The sample has roughly 54,000 clones; nearly 95% are singletons. Corrective surgery for congenital heart defects was being performed on the healthy Finnish infants who served as donors. A roughly 0.45-1 mL peripheral blood aliquot was taken intraoperatively from four of eight donors. All available leukocytes, rather than a set cell count, yielded the blood DNA. The origin of this receptor is a boy younger than two with a congenital heart defect but otherwise immunologically healthy. The material sequenced was blood.

The CDR3 coding sequence is TGTGCCAGCTCTCCCATCCCCACAGGTCGCAATCAGCCCCAGCATTTT. This codes for CASSPIPTGRNQPQHF. V usage is TRBV19 and J usage is TRBJ1-5; D is perhaps TRBD1 (5 bases). The CDR3 covers 16 residues. The germline V and J ends were trimmed by 9 bases and 2 bases, with 20 bases remaining between them. The germline gives CDR1 LNHDA, CDR2 SQIVND (reference sequence).